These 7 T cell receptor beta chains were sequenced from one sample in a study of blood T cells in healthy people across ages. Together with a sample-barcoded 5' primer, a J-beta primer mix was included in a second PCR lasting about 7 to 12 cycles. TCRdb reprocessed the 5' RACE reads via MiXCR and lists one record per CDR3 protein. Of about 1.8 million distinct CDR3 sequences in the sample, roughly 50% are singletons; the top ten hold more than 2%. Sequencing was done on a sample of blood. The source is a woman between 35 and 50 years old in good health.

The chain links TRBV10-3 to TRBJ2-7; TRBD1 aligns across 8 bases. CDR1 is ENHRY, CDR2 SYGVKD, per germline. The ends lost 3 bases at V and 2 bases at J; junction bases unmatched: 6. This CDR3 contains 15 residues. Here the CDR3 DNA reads TGTGCCATCAGTGACCCTGGACAGGGCGCCTACGAGCAGTACTTC. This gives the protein CAISDPGQGAYEQYF.

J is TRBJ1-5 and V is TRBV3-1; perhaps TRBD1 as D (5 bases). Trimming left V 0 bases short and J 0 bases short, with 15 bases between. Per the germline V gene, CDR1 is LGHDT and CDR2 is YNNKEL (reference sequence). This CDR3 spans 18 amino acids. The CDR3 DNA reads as TGTGCCAGCAGCCAAGATGAGGCGGGGACGTATAGCAATCAGCCCCAGCATTTT. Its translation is CASSQDEAGTYSNQPQHF.

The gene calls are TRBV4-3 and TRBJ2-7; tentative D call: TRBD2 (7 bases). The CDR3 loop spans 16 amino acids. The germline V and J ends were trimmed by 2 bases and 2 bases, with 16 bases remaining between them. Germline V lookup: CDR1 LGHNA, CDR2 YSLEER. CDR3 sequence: CASSQRGGIRAYEQYF. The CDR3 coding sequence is TGCGCCAGCAGCCAAAGGGGGGGTATAAGAGCCTACGAGCAGTACTTC.

The CDR3, as DNA: TGTGCCAGCCCCCCCCAAGGGGGCACAGATACGCAGTATTTT. As protein: CASPPQGGTDTQYF. The chain employs TRBV12-3 or TRBV12-4 and TRBJ2-3, with D maybe TRBD1 (5 bases). Trimming took 8 bases from V and 1 from J, leaving 13 bases between them. The CDR3 runs 14 residues.

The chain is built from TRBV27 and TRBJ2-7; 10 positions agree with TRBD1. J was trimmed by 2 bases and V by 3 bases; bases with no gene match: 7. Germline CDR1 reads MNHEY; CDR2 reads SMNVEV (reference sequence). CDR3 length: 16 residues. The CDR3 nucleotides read TGTGCCAGCAGTTTTAGCGGACAGGGGGTTCCCTACGAGCAGTACTTC. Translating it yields CASSFSGQGVPYEQYF.

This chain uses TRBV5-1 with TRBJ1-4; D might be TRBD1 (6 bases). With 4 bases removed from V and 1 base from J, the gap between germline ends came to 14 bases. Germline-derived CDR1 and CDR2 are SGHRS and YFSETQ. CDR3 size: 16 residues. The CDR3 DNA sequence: TGCGCCAGCAGCCCCACAGGGCGCCAAACTAATGAAAAACTGTTTTTT. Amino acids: CASSPTGRQTNEKLFF.

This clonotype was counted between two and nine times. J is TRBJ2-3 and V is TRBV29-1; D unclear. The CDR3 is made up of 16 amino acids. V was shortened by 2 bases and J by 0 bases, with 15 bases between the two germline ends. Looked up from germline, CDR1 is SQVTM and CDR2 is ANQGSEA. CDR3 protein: CSVEIGLGPSTDTQYF. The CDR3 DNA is TGCAGCGTTGAAATTGGGTTGGGTCCTAGCACAGATACGCAGTATTTT.